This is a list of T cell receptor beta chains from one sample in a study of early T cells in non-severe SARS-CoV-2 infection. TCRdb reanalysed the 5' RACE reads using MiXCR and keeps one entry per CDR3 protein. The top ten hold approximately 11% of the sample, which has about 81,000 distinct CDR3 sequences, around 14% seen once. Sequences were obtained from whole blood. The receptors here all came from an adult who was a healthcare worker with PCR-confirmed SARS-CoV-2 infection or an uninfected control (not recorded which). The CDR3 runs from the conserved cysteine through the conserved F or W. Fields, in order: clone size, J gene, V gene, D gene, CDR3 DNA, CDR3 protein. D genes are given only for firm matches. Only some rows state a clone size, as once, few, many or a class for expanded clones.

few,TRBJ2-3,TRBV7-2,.,TGTGCCAGCAGCTTCCGACCGGGTCTGAGCACAGATACGCTGTATTTT,CASSFRPGLSTDTLYF
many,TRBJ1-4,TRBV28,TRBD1,TGTGCCAGCAGCCCGGGACAGGGGCCCGCCGGAGAAAAACTGTTTTTT,CASSPGQGPAGEKLFF
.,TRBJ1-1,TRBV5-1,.,TGCGCCAGCAGCTTAGGGAACGGGGACACTGAAGCTTTCTTT,CASSLGNGDTEAFF
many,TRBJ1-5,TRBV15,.,TGTGCCACTCCGTCGACAGATAGCAATCAGCCCCAGCATTTT,CATPSTDSNQPQHF
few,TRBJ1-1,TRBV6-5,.,TGTGCCAGCAGTTGGGGAGGGCCAGGAGCTGAAGCTTTCTTT,CASSWGGPGAEAFF
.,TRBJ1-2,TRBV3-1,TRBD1,TGTGCCAGCAGCCAAAGCCCGGGACAGGGGTTTGTTGGCTACACCTTC,CASSQSPGQGFVGYTF
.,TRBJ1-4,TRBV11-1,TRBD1,TGTGCCAGCAGCCAAGGACAGGGGGCATCCCGTGATGAAAAACTGTTTTTT,CASSQGQGASRDEKLFF
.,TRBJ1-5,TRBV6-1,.,TGTGCCAGCAACCTGGGGGGAAATCAGCCCCAGCATTTT,CASNLGGNQPQHF
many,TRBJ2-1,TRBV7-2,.,TGTGCCAGCAGCCAGACAGCCACCCCCAATGAGCAGTTCTTC,CASSQTATPNEQFF
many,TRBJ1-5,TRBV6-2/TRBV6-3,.,TGTGCCAGCAGCTGGGGACATCCTCAGCCCCAGCATTTT,CASSWGHPQPQHF
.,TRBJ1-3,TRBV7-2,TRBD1,TGTGCCAGCAGCCGCAGGTCCGGGACAGGGGTCAACACCATATATTTT,CASSRRSGTGVNTIYF
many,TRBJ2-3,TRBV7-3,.,TGTGCCAGCAGCGCCAATCCCGGGGCGGCAGATACGCAGTATTTT,CASSANPGAADTQYF
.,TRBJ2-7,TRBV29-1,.,TGCAGCGTTGACAGGGGCCCCTACGAGCAGTACTTC,CSVDRGPYEQYF
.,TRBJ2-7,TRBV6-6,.,TGTGCCAGCAGCATCAGGGGTGTTGGGGAGTTATTGCAGTACTTC,CASSIRGVGELLQYF
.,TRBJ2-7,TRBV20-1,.,TGCAGTGCTCAAAGCCGGGGATGGGCGGGAGAGCAGTACTTC,CSAQSRGWAGEQYF
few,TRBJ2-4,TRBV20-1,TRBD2,TGCAGTGCTAGAGAAAAGCGGGGGGTCATCGACATTCAGTACTTC,CSAREKRGVIDIQYF
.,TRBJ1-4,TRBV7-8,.,TGTGCCAGCAGCCTGGGGGGAGTAAAGGAAAAACTGTTTTTT,CASSLGGVKEKLFF
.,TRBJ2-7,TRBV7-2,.,TGTGCCAGCAGCTTATCAGCCGGGACACCAAACTCCTACGAGCAGTACTTC,CASSLSAGTPNSYEQYF
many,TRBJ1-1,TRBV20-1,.,TGCAGTGCTAGGTCGACCGACACTGAAGCTTTCTTT,CSARSTDTEAFF
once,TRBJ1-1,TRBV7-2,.,TGTGCCAGCAGGATGAACACTGAAGCTTTCTTT,CASRMNTEAFF
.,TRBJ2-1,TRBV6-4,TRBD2,TGTGCCAGCAGCTCACTAGCGGGGGGCTACAATGAGCAGTTCTTC,CASSSLAGGYNEQFF
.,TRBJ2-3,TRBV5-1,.,TGCGCCAGCAGCACACTCCCTCCCTCGGCGCCGGATACGCAGTATTTT,CASSTLPPSAPDTQYF
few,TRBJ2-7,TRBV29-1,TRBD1,TGCAGCGCTGGGACAGGGCTTTCCTACGAGCAGTACTTC,CSAGTGLSYEQYF
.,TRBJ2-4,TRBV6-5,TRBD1,TGTGCCAGCAGTCCCACAGTCAGGGGGTTAGGCATTCAGTACTTC,CASSPTVRGLGIQYF
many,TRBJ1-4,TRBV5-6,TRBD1,TGTGCCAGCAGCTTGCGACAGGGTAACGAAAAACTGTTTTTT,CASSLRQGNEKLFF
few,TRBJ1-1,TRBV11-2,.,.,CASSLFGQGAEVFF
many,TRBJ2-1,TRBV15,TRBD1,TGTGCCACCACTCGGGACAGGGGTCCCAATGAGCAGTTCTTC,CATTRDRGPNEQFF
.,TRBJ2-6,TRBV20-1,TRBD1,TGCAGTGCTCCACCACAGGGGACCCACTCCTCTGGGGCCAACGTCCTGACTTTC,CSAPPQGTHSSGANVLTF
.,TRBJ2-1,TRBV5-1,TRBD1,TGCGCCAGCAGCGGACAGGTTAACAATGAGCAGTTCTTC,CASSGQVNNEQFF
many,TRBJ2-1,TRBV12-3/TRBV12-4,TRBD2,TGTGCCAGCAGTTTGGGACTAGCGGGGCATGAGCAGTTCTTC,CASSLGLAGHEQFF
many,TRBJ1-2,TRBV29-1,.,TGCAGCGTTGAAGAGGGTCCAGGGCGAGGCTACACCTTC,CSVEEGPGRGYTF
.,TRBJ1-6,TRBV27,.,TGTGCCAGCAGTTTATCGCAGAGGGGGACTAATTCACCCCTCCACTTT,CASSLSQRGTNSPLHF
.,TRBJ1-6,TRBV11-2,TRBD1,TGTGCCAGCAGCCCGCCGACAGGGGTTAATTCACCCCTCCACTTT,CASSPPTGVNSPLHF
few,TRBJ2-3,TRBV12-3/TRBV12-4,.,TGTGCCAGCAGTTTCTCCCGGGCAGGCACAGATACGCAGTATTTT,CASSFSRAGTDTQYF
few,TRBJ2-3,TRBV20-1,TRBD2,TGCAGTGCGGGGACTAACACAGATACGCAGTATTTT,CSAGTNTDTQYF
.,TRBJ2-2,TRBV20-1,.,TGCAGTGCTAGAGACAGGGTCTACACCGGGGAGCTGTTTTTT,CSARDRVYTGELFF
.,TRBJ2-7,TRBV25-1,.,TGTGCCAGCAGTTGGGATACCTACGAGCAGTACTTC,CASSWDTYEQYF
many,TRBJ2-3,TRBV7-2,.,TGTGCCAGCAGCTTCGTAGAGGATACGCAGTATTTT,CASSFVEDTQYF
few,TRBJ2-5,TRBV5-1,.,TGCGCCAGCAGCGACCTCCAAGAGACCCAGTACTTC,CASSDLQETQYF
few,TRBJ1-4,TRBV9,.,TGTGCCAGCAGCAGGGGCGTGGGACATGCAACTAATGAAAAACTGTTTTTT,CASSRGVGHATNEKLFF
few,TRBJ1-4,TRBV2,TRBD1,TGTGCCAGCAGTGATGGGGACAGGGTAGGGAATGAAAAACTGTTTTTT,CASSDGDRVGNEKLFF
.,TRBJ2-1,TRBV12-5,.,TGTGCTAGTGGTAAATCACCCGGGGACTCCTACAATGAGCAGTTCTTC,CASGKSPGDSYNEQFF
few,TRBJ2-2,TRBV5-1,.,TGCGCCAGCAGCTGGAACTCGAACACCGGGGAGCTGTTTTTT,CASSWNSNTGELFF
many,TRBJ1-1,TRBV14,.,TGTGCCAGCAGCCAAGCCGGCCGACTAATGAACACTGAAGCTTTCTTT,CASSQAGRLMNTEAFF
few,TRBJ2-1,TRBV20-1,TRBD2,TGCAGTGCTAGAGATGGGACTAGCGGGGCCGACCTCTCCTACAATGAGCAGTTCTTC,CSARDGTSGADLSYNEQFF
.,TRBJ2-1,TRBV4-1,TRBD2,TGCGCCAGCAGCCAAGACTGGCTAGCGGGCTTGGAGCAGTTCTTC,CASSQDWLAGLEQFF
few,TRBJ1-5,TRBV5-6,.,TGTGCCAGCAGCACTTGGGCCTCTAGCAATCAGCCCCAGCATTTT,CASSTWASSNQPQHF
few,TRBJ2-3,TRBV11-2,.,TGTGCCAGCAGCTTGACCGCCGACACGTCCACAGATACGCAGTATTTT,CASSLTADTSTDTQYF